The next 5 T cell receptor beta chains were all read from a single sample in a study of blood T cells in healthy people across ages. Through a sample-barcoded 5' primer and a J-beta primer mix, a second PCR was run for roughly 6 to 12 cycles. TCRdb passed the 5' RACE reads through MiXCR, listing each CDR3 protein once. The sample lists under 2,000,000 distinct CDR3 sequences; about 50% were seen once. Specimen: blood. All receptors derive from a woman aged 40-49 years in good health.

The chain links TRBV7-2 to TRBJ1-1; 10 nucleotides line up with TRBD1. Per the germline V gene, CDR1 is SGHTA and CDR2 is FQGNSA. This CDR3 contains 14 residues. The J segment lost 6 bases and the V segment lost 8 bases, leaving 9 bases of the junction unmatched. Here the CDR3 DNA reads TGTGCCAGCGGAGCGGGACAGGGGTACGCTGAAGCTTTCTTT. This sequence encodes CASGAGQGYAEAFF.

This chain uses TRBV20-1 with TRBJ2-1; D is tentatively TRBD1 or TRBD2 (5 bases each). The CDR3 sequence is 15 residues long. CDR1 DFQATT and CDR2 SNEGSKA come from the germline V gene (reference sequence). With 4 bases removed from V and 4 bases from J, the gap between germline ends came to 17 bases. The chain's CDR3 is CSATIPVGVYNEQFF. The CDR3 region has the DNA TGCAGTGCTACGATACCTGTGGGGGTTTACAATGAGCAGTTCTTC.

This clonotype was seen repeatedly, ten times or more. The chain is built from TRBV29-1 and TRBJ2-3; no firm D call. V gave up 7 bases and J gave up 2 bases, with 4 bases separating them. Germline-derived CDR1 and CDR2 are SQVTM and ANQGSEA. CDR3 length: 10 residues. The CDR3 DNA sequence: TGCAGCGGGTACACAGATACGCAGTATTTT. Its translation: CSGYTDTQYF.

This clonotype was counted between two and nine times. The chain carries TRBV27 and TRBJ2-7, with 9 positions matching TRBD1. The CDR3 covers 13 residues. Germline V lookup: CDR1 MNHEY, CDR2 SMNVEV (reference sequence). V lost 3 bases and J lost 6; bases outside the gene matches: 3. DNA for the CDR3: TGTGCCAGCAGTTTGTCGACAGGGGGCGAGCAGTACTTC. It encodes CASSLSTGGEQYF.

This chain uses TRBV28 with TRBJ2-7; perhaps TRBD2 as D (6 bases). The CDR3 has 11 amino acids. Germline CDR1 and CDR2: MDHEN and SYDVKM. Trimming took 8 bases from V and 5 from J, leaving 10 bases between them. This CDR3 reads CASVGGHEQYF. The DNA of the CDR3 is TGTGCCAGCGTGGGGGGTCACGAGCAGTACTTC.